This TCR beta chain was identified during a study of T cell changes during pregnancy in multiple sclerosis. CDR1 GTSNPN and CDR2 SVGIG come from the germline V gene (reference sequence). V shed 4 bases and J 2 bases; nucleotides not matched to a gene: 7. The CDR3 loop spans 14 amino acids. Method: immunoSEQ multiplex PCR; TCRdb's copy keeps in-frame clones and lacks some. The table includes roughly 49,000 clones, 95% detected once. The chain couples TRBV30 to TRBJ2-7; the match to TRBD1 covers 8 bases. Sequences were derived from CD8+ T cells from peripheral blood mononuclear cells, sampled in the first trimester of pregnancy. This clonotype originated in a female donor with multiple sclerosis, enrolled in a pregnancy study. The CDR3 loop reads CAWTKAGGTYEQYF. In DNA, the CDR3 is TGTGCCTGGACTAAAGCAGGGGGCACCTACGAGCAGTACTTC.